A single sample gave rise to the 26 T cell receptor beta chains below, sequenced in a study of beta chain features in type 1 diabetes listed by TCRdb under 2018. Libraries were prepared through the immunoSEQ multiplex PCR assay. The High Capacity cDNA Reverse Transcription Kit was used to reverse transcribe all of the isolated RNA, meaning that expressed TCRB transcripts were what got sequenced. The table comes from immuneACCESS by way of TCRdb, which keeps in-frame sequences with V and J called. Part of the clones is missing from these tables; in studies checked, under half for an unresolved V gene and the rest for unknown reasons. Present in this sample are roughly 330,000 clones, 11% of which were seen just once. The ten largest account for just over 0.015% of the sample. Sequencing input: naive CD4+ T cells from blood. The label giving this sample's cell subset or site can be read as: true naive CD4+ T cells. All receptors derive from a woman aged 30 to 39 in good health.

Only a few counts were recorded for this clone. The chain couples TRBV4-3 to TRBJ2-2; 8 bases match TRBD2. The CDR3 has 16 amino acids. The V and J ends lost 0 bases and 5 bases, in that order; junction bases with no gene match: 5. Per the germline V gene, CDR1 is LGHNA and CDR2 is YSLEER. In DNA, the CDR3 is TGCGCCAGCAGCCAAGATTCGGGAGGGGGGACCGGGGAGCTGTTTTTT. Translated, it gives CASSQDSGGGTGELFF.

This clone was picked up a small number of times. This chain uses TRBV5-1 with TRBJ1-5, with unresolved D. This CDR3 region has 15 residues. V was cut by 0 bases and J by 3 bases, with 10 bases left in between. Germline CDR1 and CDR2: SGHRS and YFSETQ. CDR3 loop: CASSLAGVDNQPQHF. The CDR3 DNA reads TGCGCCAGCAGCTTGGCTGGAGTGGACAATCAGCCCCAGCATTTT. The variable domain in full, completed from reference TRBV5-1 and TRBJ1-5, reads KAGVTQTPRYLIKTRGQQVTLSCSPISGHRSVSWYQQTPGQGLQFLFEYFSETQRNKGNFPGRFSGRQFSNSRSEMNVSTLELGDSALYLCASSLAGVDNQPQHFGDGTRLSIL.

The chain employs TRBV7-6 and TRBJ2-1; no clear D. CDR3 length: 14 residues. Germline-derived CDR1 and CDR2 are SGHVS and FNYEAQ. With 5 bases removed from V and 6 bases from J, the gap between germline ends came to 14 bases. The CDR3 DNA sequence: TGTGCCAGCAGCCTAGTGTCCCAGGCCAATGAGCAGTTCTTC. Amino acid sequence: CASSLVSQANEQFF.

This clone turned up a few times. The chain employs TRBV28 and TRBJ1-2; D not certain. Trimming took 6 bases from V and 8 from J, leaving 22 bases between them. This CDR3 is built from 15 residues. Germline V gives CDR1 MDHEN, CDR2 SYDVKM. CDR3 in amino acids: CASSPLNPRPGGYTF. Written as DNA, the CDR3 is TGTGCCAGCAGCCCTCTCAACCCTCGTCCAGGAGGCTACACCTTC.

This clone was counted only a few times. The chain's CDR3 is CASSQVAGMNTEAFF. The CDR3 DNA sequence: TGTGCCAGCAGCCAAGTCGCAGGAATGAACACTGAAGCTTTCTTT. The V and J genes are TRBV14 and TRBJ1-1, with unresolved D. The V end was cut by 1 base, the J end by 0 bases, with 9 bases between. The CDR3 covers 15 residues. Germline-derived CDR1 and CDR2 are SGHDN and FVKESK.

This clone was picked up a small number of times. J is TRBJ2-3 and V is TRBV29-1; D call uncertain. Germline CDR1 SQVTM, CDR2 ANQGSEA. Trimming cost V 6 bases and J 3 bases, with 16 bases left between them. The CDR3 sequence is 14 residues long. CDR3 DNA sequence: TGCAGCGTCGAATACTACGGCCTAACAGATACGCAGTATTTT. Translated: CSVEYYGLTDTQYF.

This rearrangement joins TRBV9 to TRBJ2-7, with D maybe TRBD2 (6 bases). The V end was cut by 4 bases, the J end by 9 bases, with 20 bases between. There are 14 residues in the CDR3. The germline CDR1 and CDR2 sequences are SGDLS and YYNGEE. This CDR3 is CASSPGRRDELQYF. The CDR3, as DNA: TGTGCCAGCAGCCCCGGACGGAGGGATGAACTGCAGTACTTC.

This sequence joins TRBV6-6 and TRBJ2-1; 7 nucleotides agree with TRBD2. CDR3 size: 14 residues. From germline, CDR1 is MNHNY and CDR2 SVGAGI (reference sequence). Losses at the gene ends were 6 bases for V and 6 bases for J; bases not matched to a gene: 8. The CDR3 DNA follows: TGTGCCAGCAGAAAGCGGGGAGAAGTCAATGAGCAGTTCTTC. Translating it yields CASRKRGEVNEQFF.

This clone was counted between two and nine times. The chain couples TRBV11-3 to TRBJ2-3, with a weak D call TRBD2 (6 bases). V was trimmed by 0 bases and J by 0 bases, leaving 10 bases between them. CDR3 length: 16 amino acids. Looked up from germline, CDR1 is SGHNT and CDR2 is YENEEA. As DNA, the CDR3 is TGTGCCAGCAGCTTAGATAGCGGTACTAGCACAGATACGCAGTATTTT. It specifies CASSLDSGTSTDTQYF.

V is TRBV9 and J is TRBJ1-5; D is undetermined. The CDR3 spans 13 residues. Germline assignment: CDR1 SGDLS and CDR2 YYNGEE. V gave up 0 bases and J gave up 5 bases, with 6 bases separating them. The CDR3: CASSVGEYQPQHF. CDR3 bases: TGTGCCAGCAGCGTAGGGGAGTATCAGCCCCAGCATTTT.

Concerning this clone: At one end, the junction sequence differs from germline, possibly due to a read error. V gene TRBV11-2 combines with J gene TRBJ1-1; 7 bases agree with TRBD1. Germline-derived CDR1 and CDR2 are SGHAT and FQNNGV. This CDR3 region has 13 residues. The CDR3 is CAGALIGGPRGVF. The CDR3 region has the DNA TGTGCCGGGGCCCTCATTGGGGGTCCCAGGGGGGTCTTT. The whole variable domain, remainder taken from reference TRBV11-2 and TRBJ1-1, is EAGVAQSPRYKIIEKRQSVAFWCNPISGHATLYWYQQILGQGPKLLIQFQNNGVVDDSQLPKDRFSAERLKGVDSTLKIQPAKLEDSAVYLCAGALIGGPRGVFGQGTRLTVV.

This clone was seen more than once but under ten times. The J gene is TRBJ2-7, the V gene TRBV30, with TRBD1 identical over 10 bases. Trimming at V came to 1 base and at J to 2 bases, leaving 14 bases not matched to a gene. The germline gives CDR1 GTSNPN, CDR2 SVGIG (reference sequence). This CDR3 has 18 residues. In nucleotides, the CDR3 is TGTGCCTGGAGTGGGGCCCGGGGGACAGGGGTCTTAGCCTACGAGCAGTACTTC. Translating gives CAWSGARGTGVLAYEQYF.

Only a few counts were recorded for this clone. The CDR3 here is CASSRGQGGTGELFF. The CDR3 DNA reads as TGTGCCAGCAGCCGCGGACAGGGCGGCACCGGGGAGCTGTTTTTT. J is TRBJ2-2 and V is TRBV6-1; TRBD1 agrees at 8 bases. The germline CDR1 and CDR2 sequences are MNHNS and SASEGT. The CDR3 extends over 15 amino acids. The trim removed 6 bases at V and 4 bases at J, leaving 7 bases unmatched.

J is TRBJ1-1 and V is TRBV29-1; D is ambiguous. This CDR3 is built from 13 residues. Germline-derived CDR1 and CDR2 are SQVTM and ANQGSEA. V lost 2 bases and J 2 bases, leaving 9 bases between the germline ends. The CDR3: CSVENRPNTEAFF. The CDR3 DNA reads TGCAGCGTTGAAAACAGACCAAACACTGAAGCTTTCTTT.

In this sample, this clone turned up once. J is TRBJ2-1 and V is TRBV5-1; 10 bases map to TRBD1. The junction had 7 bases not matched to a gene; V was cut back by 3 bases and J by 7 bases. CDR1 and CDR2 (germline): SGHRS, YFSETQ. This CDR3 is built from 15 residues. The CDR3 DNA reads TGCGCCAGCAGCTCCTCCCGGGACAGGGGAAATGAGCAGTTCTTC. The encoded protein is CASSSSRDRGNEQFF. Full variable domain (remainder filled in from reference TRBV5-1 and TRBJ2-1): KAGVTQTPRYLIKTRGQQVTLSCSPISGHRSVSWYQQTPGQGLQFLFEYFSETQRNKGNFPGRFSGRQFSNSRSEMNVSTLELGDSALYLCASSSSRDRGNEQFFGPGTRLTVL.

This clone was counted a few times. CDR3 coding DNA: TGTGCCAGCAGCACCGGACAGTTTGAAGAGACCCAGTACTTC. The encoded protein is CASSTGQFEETQYF. This sequence joins TRBV9 and TRBJ2-5; D is perhaps TRBD1 (6 bases). There are 14 residues in the CDR3. From germline, CDR1 is SGDLS and CDR2 YYNGEE. With 4 bases removed from V and 3 bases from J, the gap between germline ends came to 13 bases.

This clone has only one observation. This chain connects TRBV19 to TRBJ1-5, with TRBD1 as a possible D gene (5 bases). The germline V and J ends were trimmed by 0 bases and 5 bases, with 8 bases remaining between them. The length of the CDR3 is 14 residues. Germline assignment: CDR1 LNHDA and CDR2 SQIVND (reference sequence). In DNA form, the CDR3 reads TGTGCCAGTAGTATAGATCAGGGTTATCAGCCCCAGCATTTT. Translation gives CASSIDQGYQPQHF.

The table lists this clone with a few counts. The rearrangement uses TRBV4-3 and TRBJ2-3, with 9 nucleotides matching TRBD2. Losses at the gene ends were 4 bases for V and 2 bases for J; bases not matched to a gene: 4. CDR3 length: 15 residues. Per the germline V gene, CDR1 is LGHNA and CDR2 is YSLEER. The CDR3 spells CASSPLAGHTDTQYF. CDR3 bases: TGCGCCAGCAGCCCCCTAGCGGGGCACACAGATACGCAGTATTTT.

The chain's CDR3 is CASSRDRGNIQYF. The CDR3 DNA reads TGTGCCAGCAGCCGGGACAGGGGAAACATTCAGTACTTC. The chain has TRBV7-2 and TRBJ2-4; 10 bases align to TRBD1. The CDR3 runs to 13 residues. Germline V gene lookup returns CDR1 SGHTA and CDR2 FQGNSA. Trimming took 5 bases from V and 6 from J; bases not matched to a gene: 1.

This clone has only a few counts. V and J are TRBV9 and TRBJ2-7; 10 positions match TRBD2. The CDR3 spans 14 residues. J lost 5 bases, V lost 3 bases, and 5 bases had no gene match. Germline CDR1 reads SGDLS; CDR2 reads YYNGEE. The CDR3 nucleotides are TGTGCCAGCAGCGCTAGCGGGAGAACGGACGAGCAGTACTTC. Its translation is CASSASGRTDEQYF.

This clone showed up just a few times. V is TRBV19 and J is TRBJ1-5; 7 nucleotides line up with TRBD1. There are 13 residues in the CDR3. With V trimmed by 5 bases and J by 4 bases, 2 bases remained unmatched. Germline V CDR1 and CDR2: LNHDA, SQIVND (reference sequence). Here the CDR3 reads CASSDRVNQPQHF. The DNA of the CDR3 is TGTGCCAGTAGTGACAGGGTGAATCAGCCCCAGCATTTT.

This clone was seen more than once but under ten times. This chain links TRBV30 with TRBJ2-2; no clear D gene. V was pared by 2 bases and J by 6 bases, with 7 bases between. The CDR3 totals 12 residues. Germline V lookup: CDR1 GTSNPN, CDR2 SVGIG (reference sequence). CDR3 bases: TGTGCCTGGAGTCTGAGCCCCGGGGAGCTGTTTTTT. It encodes CAWSLSPGELFF.

This clone was seen a few times. The chain links TRBV7-2 to TRBJ2-3; the match to TRBD2 covers 8 bases. Losses at the gene ends were 5 bases for V and 8 bases for J; bases not matched to a gene: 6. This CDR3 spans 13 amino acids. Germline V gene sequence: CDR1 SGHTA, CDR2 FQGNSA. The CDR3 protein is CASSKRSGGTQYF. The CDR3 DNA reads as TGTGCCAGCAGCAAGAGGAGCGGGGGTACGCAGTATTTT.

This clone turned up a few times. The rearrangement links TRBV27 to TRBJ1-5, with TRBD1 matching over 7 bases. Unmatched junction bases numbered 3, after V lost 6 bases and J lost 1 base. In germline, CDR1 is MNHEY, CDR2 SMNVEV (reference sequence). This CDR3 is built from 14 residues. The CDR3 reads CASRIQGSNQPQHF. In nucleotides, the CDR3 is TGTGCCAGCAGGATACAGGGGAGCAATCAGCCCCAGCATTTT.

This clone was seen more than once but under ten times. This chain connects TRBV30 to TRBJ1-1, with a possible D match to TRBD1 (6 bases). CDR3 size: 13 residues. The V gene lost 3 bases and the J gene lost 4 bases, with 12 bases spanning the gap. Germline V gives CDR1 GTSNPN, CDR2 SVGIG (reference sequence). CDR3 in amino acids: CAWSQGLGTEAFF. The CDR3 DNA follows: TGTGCCTGGAGCCAGGGGTTGGGCACTGAAGCTTTCTTT.

This clone appeared once. The chain is built from TRBV19 and TRBJ2-7; 7 bases align to TRBD2. Per germline, CDR1 LNHDA and CDR2 SQIVND (reference sequence). Unmatched junction bases numbered 8, after V lost 6 bases and J lost 6 bases. The CDR3 is 13 amino acids. CDR3 DNA sequence: TGTGCCAGTAGCCCATCTAGCGGTCGCGAGCAGTACTTC. This sequence encodes CASSPSSGREQYF. The entire variable domain, with the rest obtained from reference TRBV19 and TRBJ2-7, is as follows: DGGITQSPKYLFRKEGQNVTLSCEQNLNHDAMYWYRQDPGQGLRLIYYSQIVNDFQKGDIAEGYSVSREKKESFPLTVTSAQKNPTAFYLCASSPSSGREQYFGPGTRLTVT.